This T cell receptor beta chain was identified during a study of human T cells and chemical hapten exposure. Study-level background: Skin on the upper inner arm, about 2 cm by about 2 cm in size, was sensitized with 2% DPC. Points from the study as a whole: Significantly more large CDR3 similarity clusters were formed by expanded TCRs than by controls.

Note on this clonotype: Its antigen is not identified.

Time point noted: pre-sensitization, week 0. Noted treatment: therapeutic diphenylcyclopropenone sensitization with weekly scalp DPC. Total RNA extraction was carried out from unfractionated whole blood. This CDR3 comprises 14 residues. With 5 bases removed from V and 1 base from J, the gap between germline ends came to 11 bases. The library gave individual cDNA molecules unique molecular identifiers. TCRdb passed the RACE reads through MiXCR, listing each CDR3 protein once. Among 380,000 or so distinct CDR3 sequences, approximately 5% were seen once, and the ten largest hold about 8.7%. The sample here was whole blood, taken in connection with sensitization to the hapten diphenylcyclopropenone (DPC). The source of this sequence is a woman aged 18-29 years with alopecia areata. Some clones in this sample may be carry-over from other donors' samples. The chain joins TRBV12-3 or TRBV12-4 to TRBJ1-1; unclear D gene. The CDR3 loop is CASSTGLANTEAFF. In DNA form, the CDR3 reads TGTGCCAGCAGTACTGGGTTGGCGAACACTGAAGCTTTCTTT.